Listed here are 6 T cell receptor beta chains from one sample, sequenced in a study of molecular identifiers for immune sequencing clone quantification (dated by TCRdb to between 2017 and 2018). Libraries were made using PCR. The sequencing machine was a NextSeq 500. TCRdb's own reprocessing of the public reads used fastp at Q25 and MiXCR and kept productive beta chains. Records with the same CDR3 protein are collapsed into one entry carrying the most frequent genes and DNA. The sample includes roughly 630,000 distinct CDR3 sequences, with about 25% observed a single time. The ten largest make up about 0.84% of the sample. The sequenced sample was naive CD8+ T cells from blood, with Jurkat cell RNA spiked in. Taken with the paper, the label for cell subset or site translates to: FACS-sorted CD8+CD4-CCR7+CD45RA+ naive T cells. All receptors come from a human donor in good health. Some libraries in this study had Jurkat cell RNA spiked in.

The chain combines TRBV7-9 with TRBJ2-1; D gene ambiguous. The length of the CDR3 is 14 residues. Germline CDR1 and CDR2: SEHNR and FQNEAQ (reference sequence). The germline V and J ends were trimmed by 3 bases and 6 bases, with 12 bases remaining between them. The CDR3 DNA is TGTGCCAGCAGCTTTGTCGGCAGATCCAATGAGCAGTTCTTC. Its translation is CASSFVGRSNEQFF. The whole variable domain, remainder taken from reference TRBV7-9 and TRBJ2-1, is DTGVSQNPRHKITKRGQNVTFRCDPISEHNRLYWYRQTLGQGPEFLTYFQNEAQLEKSRLLSDRFSAERPKGSFSTLEIQRTEQGDSAMYLCASSFVGRSNEQFFGPGTRLTVL.

For this clonotype: A read error is possible here, since a much larger clone lies one base away. The genes are TRBV7-2 and TRBJ2-2; D may be TRBD2 (6 bases). This CDR3 contains 12 residues. Germline lookup yields CDR1 SGHTA and CDR2 FQGNSA. CDR3 protein: CASRFLTGGLFF. As DNA, the CDR3 is TGTGCCAGCAGGTTTTTAACCGGGGGGCTGTTTTTT.

This clonotype was found many times. A read error may account for a junction end that differs from germline. The chain has TRBV7-9 and TRBJ2-3; 8 bases map to TRBD2. Germline V gene sequence: CDR1 SEHNR, CDR2 FQNEAQ (reference sequence). The CDR3 has 15 amino acids. CDR3: CASSPTTSGTDTQYF. The CDR3 DNA reads TGCGCCAGCAGCCCCACGACTAGCGGCACAGATACGCAGTATTTT.

This clonotype was seen only a few times. This may be a read error: a much more frequent sequence differs by one nucleotide. The chain couples TRBV6-1 to TRBJ2-7; D is undetermined. The CDR3 runs to 15 residues. The V end was cut by 3 bases, the J end by 0 bases, with 12 bases between. Looked up from germline, CDR1 is MNHNS and CDR2 is SASEGT. The CDR3: CASSDHPISSYEQYF. The DNA of the CDR3 is TGTGCCAGCAGTGACCACCCGATTTCCTCCTACGAGCAGTACTTC.

This clonotype has ten or more counts. The rearrangement uses TRBV6-2 or TRBV6-3 and TRBJ1-1, with TRBD1 matching over 8 bases. The germline CDR1 and CDR2 sequences are MNHEY and SVGEGT. The junction had 8 bases not matched to a gene; V was cut back by 6 bases and J by 5 bases. The CDR3 has 14 amino acids. The CDR3 coding sequence is TGTGCCAGCAGCTCGGACAGGGTGTATACTGAAGCTTTCTTT. Its protein product is CASSSDRVYTEAFF.

This clonotype was counted ten times or more. V gene TRBV10-3 combines with J gene TRBJ2-3; D possibly corresponds to TRBD1 (5 bases). The ends were cut back, 6 bases at V and 5 bases at J, with 15 bases in the middle. The CDR3 spans 14 residues. Germline V gene lookup returns CDR1 ENHRY and CDR2 SYGVKD. The CDR3 spells CAIRGVTYQDTQYF. The CDR3 coding sequence is TGTGCCATCAGAGGGGTGACCTACCAAGATACGCAGTATTTT.